The 15 T cell receptor beta chains below were found in one sample sequenced in a study of blood T cell repertoires in COVID-19. This table comes from immunoSEQ multiplex PCR, and its TCRdb copy is limited to in-frame clones, with some not included. The table records about 150,000 clones, approximately 92% of them present only once. Sample: peripheral blood. The receptors originated from a woman in her thirties or forties with acute or convalescent COVID-19.

V gene TRBV9 combines with J gene TRBJ2-5; 7 nucleotides agree with TRBD2. Germline loops: CDR1 SGDLS, CDR2 YYNGEE. The ends lost 0 bases at V and 4 bases at J; junction bases unmatched: 6. The length of the CDR3 is 15 residues. CDR3 loop: CASSVGGRDGETQYF. As DNA, the CDR3 is TGTGCCAGCAGCGTAGGAGGGAGGGATGGAGAGACCCAGTACTTC.

The chain is built from TRBV5-4 and TRBJ2-1; D is perhaps TRBD2 (6 bases). The germline gives CDR1 SGHNT, CDR2 YYREEE (reference sequence). Trimming stripped 2 bases from V and 4 bases from J, with 13 bases between. This CDR3 is 15 amino acids long. The CDR3 nucleotides are TGTGCCAGCAGCTTCGTCCGGGAGCCTTACAATGAGCAGTTCTTC. Translated, it gives CASSFVREPYNEQFF.

The chain uses TRBV4-1 and TRBJ1-3; 7 bases match TRBD1. The CDR3 contains 16 residues. Germline CDR1 and CDR2: MGHRA and YSYEKL. V was pared by 5 bases and J by 0 bases, with 7 bases of the junction left unmatched. Here the CDR3 DNA reads TGCGCCAGCAGCTACCCGGGACAGAGCTCTGGAAACACCATATATTTT. It specifies CASSYPGQSSGNTIYF.

The gene calls are TRBV6-5 and TRBJ2-3, with TRBD2 matching over 7 bases. V dropped 8 bases and J dropped 3; count of bases not matched to a gene: 11. The germline gives CDR1 MNHEY, CDR2 SVGAGI. The CDR3 is 15 residues long. The chain's CDR3 is CASYRPGGGTDTQYF. As DNA, the CDR3 is TGTGCCAGCTACCGACCGGGGGGAGGGACAGATACGCAGTATTTT.

The chain carries TRBV5-4 and TRBJ2-7, with TRBD2 matching over 9 bases. The CDR3 is made up of 14 amino acids. V shed 3 bases and J 3 bases; nucleotides not matched to a gene: 4. Germline CDR1 reads SGHNT; CDR2 reads YYREEE (reference sequence). This CDR3 is CASSSAGGGYEQYF. Written as DNA, the CDR3 is TGTGCCAGCAGCTCCGCGGGGGGGGGCTACGAGCAGTACTTC.

The chain has TRBV18 and TRBJ1-1; D is unresolved. V was pared by 5 bases and J by 2 bases, with 9 bases between. The germline V gene has CDR1 KGHSH and CDR2 LQKENI. The CDR3 consists of 13 residues. This chain's CDR3 is CASSTNENTEAFF. CDR3 sequence (DNA): TGTGCCAGCTCAACAAATGAAAACACTGAAGCTTTCTTT.

The rearrangement links TRBV30 to TRBJ2-1; the D gene is possibly TRBD1 (6 bases). The CDR3 spans 14 residues. V lost 1 base to trimming and J lost 10 bases, with 17 bases between them. CDR1 and CDR2 from the germline V gene are GTSNPN and SVGIG (reference sequence). The CDR3 here is CAWSGQERRREQFF. CDR3 in DNA: TGTGCCTGGAGTGGACAGGAACGGAGGCGGGAGCAGTTCTTC.

The V and J genes are TRBV12-5 and TRBJ2-3; a possible D gene is TRBD2 (5 bases). CDR3 size: 20 residues. Trimming removed 0 bases at V and 0 bases at J, with 22 bases between. Germline V gene lookup returns CDR1 LGHNT and CDR2 FRNRAP. CDR3 in DNA: TGTGCTAGTGGTTTGGTACGACGGGGTTCCAGCCACTTAAGCACAGATACGCAGTATTTT. As protein: CASGLVRRGSSHLSTDTQYF.

The genes are TRBV9 and TRBJ2-3; TRBD2 aligns across 12 bases. Per germline, CDR1 SGDLS and CDR2 YYNGEE. V lost 0 bases and J lost 2; bases outside the gene matches: 7. The CDR3 spans 18 residues. This CDR3 is CASSVESTSGSYTDTQYF. DNA of the CDR3: TGTGCCAGCAGCGTAGAATCGACTAGCGGGAGCTACACAGATACGCAGTATTTT.

The genes are TRBV6-5 and TRBJ2-5; D remains unclear. The germline CDR1 and CDR2 sequences are MNHEY and SVGAGI. V lost 8 bases and J 2 bases, leaving 9 bases between the germline ends. CDR3 length: 12 amino acids. In DNA, the CDR3 is TGTGCCAGCGTTACACAGCAAGAGACCCAGTACTTC. The encoded protein is CASVTQQETQYF.

The chain uses TRBV28 and TRBJ1-2; 8 bases line up with TRBD1. The length of the CDR3 is 14 residues. The germline V gene encodes CDR1 MDHEN and CDR2 SYDVKM. The trim removed 6 bases at V and 8 bases at J, leaving 11 bases unmatched. The CDR3 sequence: CASSSGQGLGGYTF. Here the CDR3 DNA reads TGTGCCAGCAGCTCCGGACAGGGCTTAGGGGGCTACACCTTC.

The chain couples TRBV15 to TRBJ1-5, with TRBD1 identical over 7 bases. With V trimmed by 1 base and J by 4 bases, 1 base remained unmatched. This CDR3 has 14 residues. The germline CDR1 and CDR2 sequences are LNHNV and YYDKDF (reference sequence). The CDR3 sequence is CATSRGQGNQPQHF. CDR3 coding DNA: TGTGCCACCAGCAGAGGACAGGGAAATCAGCCCCAGCATTTT.

A note on this clone: One junction end does not reproduce the germline sequence, and a read error may be involved. The J gene is TRBJ1-3, the V gene TRBV30, with D unresolved. The CDR3 contains 12 residues. Germline loops: CDR1 GTSNPN, CDR2 SVGIG (reference sequence). CDR3 in DNA: TGTGCCTGGGGGTCGGCAGGAAACAGCATATATTTT. Its translation: CAWGSAGNSIYF.

The CDR3 DNA follows: TGTGCCAGCAGCTTGGACAGGGACTATGGCTACACCTTC. Protein product: CASSLDRDYGYTF. The rearrangement joins TRBV7-9 to TRBJ1-2, with 8 positions matching TRBD1. Per the germline V gene, CDR1 is SEHNR and CDR2 is FQNEAQ (reference sequence). Losses at the gene ends were 3 bases for V and 3 bases for J; bases not matched to a gene: 0. The CDR3 is made up of 13 amino acids.

This clone came up once. This chain joins TRBV9 and TRBJ2-1, with a possible D match to TRBD1 (6 bases). CDR3 length equals 14 residues. V was clipped by 3 bases and J by 8 bases, with 15 bases between them. CDR1 and CDR2 from the germline V gene are SGDLS and YYNGEE. CDR3 sequence reads: CASSGGRGSDEQFF. The DNA of the CDR3 is TGTGCCAGCAGCGGCGGCAGGGGATCTGATGAGCAGTTCTTC. The complete variable domain, with remaining parts taken from reference TRBV9 and TRBJ2-1, reads DSGVTQTPKHLITATGQRVTLRCSPRSGDLSVYWYQQSLDQGLQFLIQYYNGEERAKGNILERFSAQQFPDLHSELNLSSLELGDSALYFCASSGGRGSDEQFFGPGTRLTVL.